This T cell receptor (beta chain) was recovered during a study of T cell responses to AZD1222 COVID-19 vaccine. This CDR3 is built from 16 residues. Germline assignment: CDR1 SGDLS and CDR2 YYNGEE. V was shortened by 3 bases and J by 0 bases, with 13 bases between the two germline ends. This table comes from immunoSEQ multiplex PCR, and its TCRdb copy is limited to in-frame clones, with some not included. The sample holds about 100,000 clones; around 89% are singletons and the top ten take roughly a sixth. The TCR was taken from an adult in good health. The material sequenced was peripheral blood, taken on day 0 of AZD1222 vaccination. The chain employs TRBV9 and TRBJ2-1; the D call may be TRBD1 or TRBD2 (6 bases each). Here the CDR3 reads CASSGFSGASYNEQFF. As DNA, the CDR3 is TGTGCCAGCAGCGGATTCTCGGGGGCCTCCTACAATGAGCAGTTCTTC.